The next 18 T cell receptor beta chains were all read from a single sample in a study of T cell changes during pregnancy in multiple sclerosis. Clones were sequenced by immunoSEQ multiplex PCR, and TCRdb holds only the in-frame ones, with some missing. Seen here are fewer than 90,000 clones, over 85% observed once, and the top ten hold more than 0.8%. Sequenced material: peripheral blood, taken in the first trimester of pregnancy. These receptors came from a female donor with multiple sclerosis, enrolled in a pregnancy study.

This chain joins TRBV27 and TRBJ2-7; a possible D gene is TRBD1 (6 bases). The CDR3 totals 12 residues. The ends were cut back, 6 bases at V and 0 bases at J, with 6 bases in the middle. Germline values: CDR1 MNHEY, CDR2 SMNVEV (reference sequence). The CDR3 DNA is TGTGCCAGCAGGGACAGCTCCTACGAGCAGTACTTC. It is translated as CASRDSSYEQYF.

V and J are TRBV27 and TRBJ1-1; D is possibly TRBD1 (6 bases). V dropped 6 bases and J dropped 1 base, with 18 bases sitting between them. Germline V gene data show CDR1 as MNHEY and CDR2 as SMNVEV (reference sequence). The CDR3 covers 16 residues. The CDR3 spells CASRAGASYGNTEAFF. The CDR3 nucleotides read TGTGCCAGCAGGGCGGGGGCGAGTTATGGGAACACTGAAGCTTTCTTT.

The J gene is TRBJ1-1, the V gene TRBV4-1, with 9 bases matching TRBD1. Losses at the gene ends were 1 base for V and 8 bases for J; bases not matched to a gene: 5. From germline, CDR1 is MGHRA and CDR2 YSYEKL. This CDR3 is 14 amino acids long. The CDR3 nucleotides are TGCGCCAGCAGCCAAGCCCGGGACAGGGCAGAAGCTTTCTTT. Residues: CASSQARDRAEAFF.

The rearrangement links TRBV11-2 to TRBJ1-2, with a possible D match to TRBD1 (6 bases). Trimming removed 2 bases at V and 9 bases at J, with 16 bases between. Germline V gives CDR1 SGHAT, CDR2 FQNNGV. There are 14 residues in the CDR3. As DNA, the CDR3 is TGTGCCAGCAGCTTAATTTCAGGGCAGGGGAGCTACACCTTC. It specifies CASSLISGQGSYTF.

The chain is built from TRBV18 and TRBJ2-5; TRBD2 is a possible D gene (5 bases). Germline V CDR1 and CDR2: KGHSH, LQKENI. V lost 0 bases and J lost 3, with 8 bases in between. This CDR3 contains 14 residues. The CDR3 coding sequence is TGTGCCAGCTCACCACCCGCCGGGGAAGAGACCCAGTACTTC. Protein product: CASSPPAGEETQYF. The full variable domain, with the rest looked up from reference TRBV18 and TRBJ2-5, is NAGVMQNPRHLVRRRGQEARLRCSPMKGHSHVYWYRQLPEEGLKFMVYLQKENIIDESGMPKERFSAEFPKEGPSILRIQQVVRGDSAAYFCASSPPAGEETQYFGPGTRLLVL.

This chain connects TRBV5-6 to TRBJ1-6; 7 bases align to TRBD1. Germline CDR1 is SGHDT and CDR2 is YYEEEE. V dropped 4 bases and J dropped 3; count of bases not matched to a gene: 10. The CDR3 is made up of 17 amino acids. The CDR3 bases are TGTGCCAGCAGCGGGGATGCCGGGACAGTCTATAATTCACCCCTCCACTTT. Amino acid sequence: CASSGDAGTVYNSPLHF. Variable domain in full (rest from reference TRBV5-6 and TRBJ1-6): DAGVTQSPTHLIKTRGQQVTLRCSPKSGHDTVSWYQQALGQGPQFIFQYYEEEERQRGNFPDRFSGHQFPNYSSELNVNALLLGDSALYLCASSGDAGTVYNSPLHFGNGTRLTVT.

V gene TRBV7-2 combines with J gene TRBJ2-6; D unclear. Germline CDR1 and CDR2: SGHTA and FQGNSA. CDR3 size: 16 residues. V dropped 5 bases and J dropped 0 bases, with 11 bases sitting between them. The CDR3 coding sequence is TGTGCCAGCAGCCCCGCGTTATCCTCTGGGGCCAACGTCCTGACTTTC. Residues: CASSPALSSGANVLTF.

J is TRBJ2-6 and V is TRBV7-2; D gene ambiguous. Germline V CDR1 and CDR2: SGHTA, FQGNSA. The CDR3 has 15 amino acids. V lost 4 bases, J lost 3 bases, and 10 bases lay in between. The DNA of the CDR3 is TGTGCCAGCAGCTCGGCGGTCCTTGGGGCCAACGTCCTGACTTTC. Protein: CASSSAVLGANVLTF.

In the case of this clone: The germline gene is not matched at one end of the junction; a read error may be the cause. The genes are TRBV5-4 and TRBJ1-6; D remains unclear. There are 14 residues in the CDR3. Germline CDR1 reads SGHNT; CDR2 reads YYREEE (reference sequence). The DNA of the CDR3 is TGCGCCAGCAGCCAAGATAGGGAGTATTCACCCCTCCACTTT. Amino acids: CASSQDREYSPLHF. The whole variable domain, filled in from reference TRBV5-4 and TRBJ1-6, reads ETGVTQSPTHLIKTRGQQVTLRCSSQSGHNTVSWYQQALGQGPQFIFQYYREEENGRGNFPPRFSGLQFPNYSSELNVNALELDDSALYLCASSQDREYSPLHFGNGTRLTVT.

The V call is TRBV28, the J call TRBJ2-5; the match to TRBD1 covers 10 bases. Germline V CDR1 and CDR2: MDHEN, SYDVKM. The CDR3 contains 14 residues. V lost 5 bases, J lost 6 bases, and 6 bases stayed unmatched. The DNA for the CDR3 is TGTGCCAGCAGTCTGACAGGGGGCAGGAAGACCCAGTACTTC. The encoded protein is CASSLTGGRKTQYF.

This rearrangement joins TRBV11-2 to TRBJ2-1; 14 bases are shared with TRBD2. Germline V gene lookup returns CDR1 SGHAT and CDR2 FQNNGV. CDR3 length: 15 amino acids. Trimming took 6 bases from V and 6 from J; bases not matched to a gene: 4. This chain's CDR3 is CASSPGLAGGNEQFF. CDR3 bases: TGTGCCAGCAGTCCTGGACTAGCGGGAGGCAATGAGCAGTTCTTC. The variable domain in full, with the rest retrieved from reference TRBV11-2 and TRBJ2-1, is EAGVAQSPRYKIIEKRQSVAFWCNPISGHATLYWYQQILGQGPKLLIQFQNNGVVDDSQLPKDRFSAERLKGVDSTLKIQPAKLEDSAVYLCASSPGLAGGNEQFFGPGTRLTVL.

V is TRBV29-1 and J is TRBJ2-6; weak D call: TRBD1 (6 bases). Germline CDR1 is SQVTM and CDR2 is ANQGSEA. Trimming pared 4 bases from V and 0 bases from J, leaving 16 bases between. This CDR3 has 17 amino acids. Written as DNA, the CDR3 is TGCAGCGTTGCATCAACAGGGCTGCGCTCTGGGGCCAACGTCCTGACTTTC. Amino acid sequence: CSVASTGLRSGANVLTF.

The genes are TRBV4-1 and TRBJ2-7; possibly TRBD1 for D (6 bases). The CDR3 is made up of 15 amino acids. V was cut by 3 bases and J by 2 bases, with 14 bases left in between. From germline, CDR1 is MGHRA and CDR2 YSYEKL. The CDR3, as DNA: TGCGCCAGCAGCCACTACCGGGACACCGCCTACGAGCAGTACTTC. The encoded protein is CASSHYRDTAYEQYF.

The V and J genes are TRBV18 and TRBJ1-5; TRBD1 is a possible D gene (6 bases). Trimming removed 3 bases at V and 0 bases at J, with 9 bases between. Germline CDR1 and CDR2: KGHSH and LQKENI. The CDR3 spans 15 residues. CDR3 in amino acids: CASSPDSNSNQPQHF. CDR3 coding DNA: TGTGCCAGCTCACCGGACAGCAATAGCAATCAGCCCCAGCATTTT.

V usage is TRBV7-9 and J usage is TRBJ2-5; D perhaps matches TRBD1 (7 bases). Between the trimmed V and J ends, which lost 8 bases and 1 base, there was a span of 23 bases. Germline assignment: CDR1 SEHNR and CDR2 FQNEAQ (reference sequence). The CDR3 sequence is 17 residues long. The CDR3 loop is CASASPLRGDSQETQYF. The CDR3 bases are TGTGCCAGCGCCAGTCCCCTGCGCGGGGACAGCCAAGAGACCCAGTACTTC. Together with reference TRBV7-9 and TRBJ2-5, the CDR3 gives the full variable domain: DTGVSQNPRHKITKRGQNVTFRCDPISEHNRLYWYRQTLGQGPEFLTYFQNEAQLEKSRLLSDRFSAERPKGSFSTLEIQRTEQGDSAMYLCASASPLRGDSQETQYFGPGTRLLVL.

V is TRBV5-4 and J is TRBJ2-7, with a possible D match to TRBD1 (6 bases). The V end lost 1 base, the J end lost 3 bases, and 14 bases lay between the germline ends. This CDR3 is 15 amino acids long. Per germline, CDR1 SGHNT and CDR2 YYREEE (reference sequence). The CDR3 DNA reads TGTGCCAGCAGCTTGCTTCGGGACACTCGCTACGAGCAGTACTTC. It is translated as CASSLLRDTRYEQYF.

The chain uses TRBV28 and TRBJ1-3; TRBD1 is a possible D gene (6 bases). The CDR3 loop spans 13 amino acids. The V end lost 7 bases, the J end lost 2 bases, and 9 bases lay between the germline ends. CDR1 and CDR2 from the germline V gene are MDHEN and SYDVKM. In nucleotides, the CDR3 is TGTGCCAGCATAGGGGGACCTGGAAACACCATATATTTT. Translation gives CASIGGPGNTIYF.

This chain links TRBV7-9 with TRBJ1-5; D may be TRBD1 (6 bases). Germline V gives CDR1 SEHNR, CDR2 FQNEAQ (reference sequence). The CDR3 sequence is 14 residues long. V gave up 3 bases and J gave up 6 bases, with 12 bases separating them. The CDR3 DNA reads TGTGCCAGCAGCTTGGGGGGGCTGGGTCAGCCCCAGCATTTT. Protein: CASSLGGLGQPQHF.